This TCR beta chain was recovered during a study of CD8+ T cells in alopecia areata. On the study more broadly: For the treated group, dosing was oral tofacitinib at 5 to 10 mg twice daily.

Findings and caveats of the study: Affected lesional scalp, above all in alopecia totalis/universalis, was more clonal than normal scalp.

The study team obtained lesional scalp punch biopsies and peripheral blood from alopecia areata patients. RNA extraction and reverse transcription yielded cDNA as sequencing template. Data came from immunoSEQ multiplex PCR; TCRdb stores just in-frame clones and leaves some out. The sample lists around 140,000 clones, roughly 50% occurring once. Trimming took 2 bases from V and 4 from J; bases not matched to a gene: 10. The germline gives CDR1 MNHNY, CDR2 SVGAGI (reference sequence). The CDR3 is made up of 16 amino acids. Remarks on this clone: The antigen is not known.

The receptor was isolated from a human donor with alopecia areata. The sequenced sample consisted of CD4+ T cells sorted from blood. The chain has TRBV6-6 and TRBJ1-2; 7 nucleotides match TRBD1. CDR3 DNA sequence: TGTGCCAGCAGTTACCCCCCCGGGACAGCAATCTATGGCTACACCTTC. Its translation: CASSYPPGTAIYGYTF.